This TCR beta chain was documented in a study of Graves' ophthalmopathy and Graves' hyperthyroidism. This clonotype was counted once. As yet, its antigen is unknown. CDR3 regions of TCR beta were amplified from RNA transcripts. HTBI primers served in a first-round RT-PCR, which a second-round multiplex PCR followed. TCRdb processed the multiplex PCR reads anew with MiXCR; each CDR3 protein has one entry. The data show about 590,000 distinct CDR3 sequences, with roughly 40% seen just once and about 4.1% held by the top ten. Newly diagnosed hyperthyroidism donors, aged 18 to 65, duration under 2 months. The study's findings and limits: Sensitivity reached just under 90% and specificity roughly 81% for a 13-signature model separating ophthalmopathy from stable hyperthyroidism. Clonotypes were expanded in thyroid at above 0.001 frequency, and most also appeared in blood. Progression of ophthalmopathy was predicted by the model with around 70% sensitivity and 72% to 85% specificity.

The material sequenced was peripheral blood or thyroid tissue (not recorded which). This TCR was sampled from an adult man with Graves' hyperthyroidism.

CDR3 amino acids: CASSVGEDREYQETQYF. CDR3 bases: TGTGCCAGCAGCGTGGGGGAGGACAGGGAGTACCAAGAGACCCAGTACTTC. The rearrangement joins TRBV9 to TRBJ2-5, with 8 bases fitting TRBD1. Germline V gene data show CDR1 as SGDLS and CDR2 as YYNGEE. This CDR3 region has 17 residues. V was pared by 2 bases and J by 0 bases, with 9 bases of the junction left unmatched.